Shown below are 20 T cell receptor beta chains from a single sample sequenced in a study of shared clonotypes between healthy human individuals. Profiled with immunoSEQ multiplex PCR; TCRdb holds only in-frame clones, not every one. The table lists over a million clones, under 80% of them singletons. Specimen: memory CD4+ T cells sorted from blood. Stated subset: CD45RA-negative fraction. These receptors were taken from a man younger than 30 in good health.

The rearrangement links TRBV2 to TRBJ2-7; D not certain. CDR1 SNHLY and CDR2 FYNNEI come from the germline V gene. CDR3 length: 12 amino acids. V lost 5 bases, J lost 6 bases, and 11 bases lay in between. The CDR3 bases are TGTGCCAGCAGTTCCGTTTCGGCCGAGCAGTACTTC. This sequence encodes CASSSVSAEQYF.

As to this clone: The sample has other DNA sequences that encode this CDR3 too. V usage is TRBV10-3 and J usage is TRBJ2-1, with D perhaps TRBD2 (5 bases). CDR3 length equals 15 residues. The V and J ends lost 4 bases and 0 bases respectively, with 10 bases between them. The V gene's germline CDR1 is ENHRY and CDR2 SYGVKD. CDR3 coding DNA: TGTGCCATCAGTGCCAGCGGAAGCTCCTACAATGAGCAGTTCTTC. The encoded protein is CAISASGSSYNEQFF.

J is TRBJ1-2 and V is TRBV5-4; maybe TRBD1 (6 bases). V dropped 4 bases and J dropped 4 bases, with 14 bases sitting between them. CDR1 is SGHNT, CDR2 YYREEE, per germline (reference sequence). This CDR3 is 14 amino acids long. CDR3 amino acids: CASSGTGKGYGYTF. DNA of the CDR3: TGTGCCAGCAGCGGAACAGGGAAAGGCTATGGCTACACCTTC.

The V call is TRBV28, the J call TRBJ1-1; D is uncertain. Trimming took off 7 bases at V and 7 bases at J, with 10 bases between the two ends. CDR3 length equals 11 residues. Per germline, CDR1 MDHEN and CDR2 SYDVKM. The CDR3 DNA reads TGTGCCAGCACCCTCCAGTTTGAAGCTTTCTTT. Residues: CASTLQFEAFF.

The rearrangement uses TRBV18 and TRBJ2-3; the D is unclear. V lost 3 bases to trimming and J lost 0 bases, with 10 bases between them. CDR3 length: 15 amino acids. Germline V CDR1 and CDR2: KGHSH, LQKENI. This CDR3 reads CASSPKVTSTDTQYF. The CDR3 nucleotides read TGTGCCAGCTCACCTAAAGTCACTAGCACAGATACGCAGTATTTT.

V usage is TRBV14 and J usage is TRBJ1-2; D unclear. The CDR3 totals 14 residues. V was pared by 0 bases and J by 4 bases, with 9 bases between. Per germline, CDR1 SGHDN and CDR2 FVKESK. The CDR3: CASSQDLDLYGYTF. In DNA form, the CDR3 reads TGTGCCAGCAGCCAAGATTTGGACCTCTATGGCTACACCTTC. The full variable domain, its missing parts supplied by reference TRBV14 and TRBJ1-2, is EAGVTQFPSHSVIEKGQTVTLRCDPISGHDNLYWYRRVMGKEIKFLLHFVKESKQDESGMPNNRFLAERTGGTYSTLKVQPAELEDSGVYFCASSQDLDLYGYTFGSGTRLTVV.

This clone was detected only a few times. V is TRBV11-2 and J is TRBJ2-7; TRBD2 aligns across 7 bases. Unmatched junction bases numbered 11, after V lost 3 bases and J lost 3 bases. Per germline, CDR1 SGHAT and CDR2 FQNNGV. The CDR3 runs to 16 residues. The CDR3, as DNA: TGTGCCAGCAGCTTCCAATCTAGCGGAGTTTTCTACGAGCAGTACTTC. Its translation: CASSFQSSGVFYEQYF. Based on the CDR3 plus reference TRBV11-2 and TRBJ2-7, the full variable domain is EAGVAQSPRYKIIEKRQSVAFWCNPISGHATLYWYQQILGQGPKLLIQFQNNGVVDDSQLPKDRFSAERLKGVDSTLKIQPAKLEDSAVYLCASSFQSSGVFYEQYFGPGTRLTVT.

The chain couples TRBV11-2 to TRBJ2-7, with unresolved D. V lost 4 bases, J lost 0 bases, and 7 bases lay in between. This CDR3 has 13 residues. CDR1 and CDR2 (germline): SGHAT, FQNNGV. CDR3 in DNA: TGTGCCAGCAGCTCGACGCGCTCCTACGAGCAGTACTTC. Translated, it gives CASSSTRSYEQYF. The full variable domain, with the rest looked up from reference TRBV11-2 and TRBJ2-7, is EAGVAQSPRYKIIEKRQSVAFWCNPISGHATLYWYQQILGQGPKLLIQFQNNGVVDDSQLPKDRFSAERLKGVDSTLKIQPAKLEDSAVYLCASSSTRSYEQYFGPGTRLTVT.

This clone was picked up many times. The CDR3 DNA reads TGCGCCAGCAGTGATGTGGACAGAAACATTCAGTACTTC. Protein sequence: CASSDVDRNIQYF. The chain uses TRBV10-2 and TRBJ2-4, with D maybe TRBD1 (6 bases). CDR3 size: 13 residues. The V and J ends lost 3 bases and 6 bases respectively, with 9 bases between them. Germline CDR1 WSHSY, CDR2 SAAADI.

Here the CDR3 DNA reads TGTGCCAGCAGTTACCGGGGCCTACCGAAAGCTTTCTTT. Its translation: CASSYRGLPKAFF. The chain combines TRBV6-5 with TRBJ1-1; D is possibly TRBD1 (5 bases). The CDR3 runs to 13 residues. The V gene lost 2 bases and the J gene lost 9 bases, with 13 bases spanning the gap. Germline-derived CDR1 and CDR2 are MNHEY and SVGAGI.

On this clone: The sample carries other DNA sequences with the same CDR3. The V call is TRBV6-5, the J call TRBJ1-5, with D maybe TRBD1 (5 bases). The germline CDR1 and CDR2 sequences are MNHEY and SVGAGI. CDR3 size: 14 residues. V dropped 4 bases and J dropped 4 bases, with 11 bases sitting between them. The CDR3 DNA sequence: TGTGCCAGCAGTTCTCGGGACGGGAATCAGCCCCAGCATTTT. Amino acids: CASSSRDGNQPQHF.

About this clone itself: Other DNA sequences from this sample encode an identical CDR3 as well. J is TRBJ2-3 and V is TRBV5-1; D call uncertain. Germline lookup yields CDR1 SGHRS and CDR2 YFSETQ. Trimming cost V 4 bases and J 0 bases, with 9 bases left between them. This CDR3 is 14 amino acids long. CDR3 region: CASSLSRSTDTQYF. The CDR3 nucleotides read TGCGCCAGCAGCCTAAGTAGAAGCACAGATACGCAGTATTTT.

The rearrangement joins TRBV19 to TRBJ1-1; maybe TRBD1 (6 bases). The CDR3 length is 15 residues. V lost 5 bases and J lost 6, with 19 bases in between. From germline, CDR1 is LNHDA and CDR2 SQIVND (reference sequence). The CDR3 reads CASSLTGFYRAEAFF. The CDR3 DNA reads TGTGCCAGTAGTCTAACAGGGTTTTATCGTGCTGAAGCTTTCTTT.

This clone was found a few times. This rearrangement joins TRBV10-2 to TRBJ2-7; tentatively, D is TRBD2 (5 bases). Trimming took off 6 bases at V and 0 bases at J, with 15 bases between the two ends. The germline gives CDR1 WSHSY, CDR2 SAAADI. The CDR3 covers 15 residues. The DNA for the CDR3 is TGCGCCAGCAGCGACCAAACTAGGAGCTCCTACGAGCAGTACTTC. It yields the protein CASSDQTRSSYEQYF.

The J gene is TRBJ2-7, the V gene TRBV2; no clear D. The CDR3 loop spans 12 amino acids. Germline loops: CDR1 SNHLY, CDR2 FYNNEI. Trimming stripped 4 bases from V and 2 bases from J, with 6 bases between. CDR3 protein: CASSGRTYEQYF. DNA of the CDR3: TGTGCCAGCAGTGGTAGGACCTACGAGCAGTACTTC.

The chain couples TRBV6-4 to TRBJ2-2; D assignment may be TRBD1 or TRBD2 (6 bases each). The germline CDR1 and CDR2 sequences are MRHNA and SNTAGT. The CDR3 is 14 amino acids. V was trimmed by 8 bases and J by 0 bases, leaving 10 bases between them. The CDR3 loop reads CASGRTANTGELFF. The DNA for the CDR3 is TGTGCCAGCGGGAGGACAGCGAACACCGGGGAGCTGTTTTTT.

In DNA, the CDR3 is TGTGCCAGCAGTTATGGGGACAGGCCCCAAGAGACCCAGTACTTC. It specifies CASSYGDRPQETQYF. The chain carries TRBV25-1 and TRBJ2-5; 8 bases map to TRBD1. The CDR3 runs to 15 residues. Trimming cost V 5 bases and J 1 base; bases outside gene matches: 6. Per the germline V gene, CDR1 is MGHDK and CDR2 is SYGVNS. The variable domain in full, completed from reference TRBV25-1 and TRBJ2-5, reads EADIYQTPRYLVIGTGKKITLECSQTMGHDKMYWYQQDPGMELHLIHYSYGVNSTEKGDLSSESTVSRIRTEHFPLTLESARPSHTSQYLCASSYGDRPQETQYFGPGTRLLVL.

The chain is built from TRBV7-2 and TRBJ1-1; TRBD1 might be the D (5 bases). Trimming removed 1 base from V and 1 base from J, with 13 bases in between. This CDR3 has 16 amino acids. From germline, CDR1 is SGHTA and CDR2 FQGNSA. The CDR3: CASSLVGQGANTEAFF. The CDR3, as DNA: TGTGCCAGCAGCTTAGTTGGCCAGGGAGCGAACACTGAAGCTTTCTTT.

This clone was found once. The J gene is TRBJ2-7, the V gene TRBV5-1; D unresolved. The CDR3 loop spans 15 amino acids. The V end lost 4 bases, the J end lost 4 bases, and 18 bases lay between the germline ends. Per germline, CDR1 SGHRS and CDR2 YFSETQ. CDR3 sequence reads: CASSPDPGRPYEQYF. CDR3 DNA sequence: TGCGCCAGCAGCCCGGACCCCGGAAGACCTTACGAGCAGTACTTC. Using reference TRBV5-1 and TRBJ2-7 for the parts outside the CDR3, the full variable domain is KAGVTQTPRYLIKTRGQQVTLSCSPISGHRSVSWYQQTPGQGLQFLFEYFSETQRNKGNFPGRFSGRQFSNSRSEMNVSTLELGDSALYLCASSPDPGRPYEQYFGPGTRLTVT.

J is TRBJ1-1 and V is TRBV6-1, with D hard to call. Germline V gene data show CDR1 as MNHNS and CDR2 as SASEGT. Trimming took 6 bases from V and 5 from J, leaving 10 bases between them. The CDR3 extends over 12 amino acids. CDR3 nucleotides: TGTGCCAGCAGAAGAGGCCGGACTGAAGCTTTCTTT. Translating gives CASRRGRTEAFF.